The T cell receptor beta chain under discussion was sequenced for a study of blood T cell repertoires in COVID-19. Study details: T cells, B-cell-depleted T cells, or PBMCs provided the cDNA or gDNA that served as material.

Authors' analysis steps: Scientists estimated how many nucleated cells there were by amplifying reference gene primers. The data were produced by immunoSEQ multiplex PCR, yet TCRdb's version contains in-frame clones alone and is incomplete. The D gene and trimming were derived from the DNA, and the V and J assignments and clone size from that table. In the table there are roughly 57,000 clones, less than 75% of which are singletons. The V gene's germline CDR1 is SGHRS and CDR2 YFSETQ. This CDR3 contains 16 residues. J gave up 4 bases and V 1 base, and 5 bases lay outside the gene matches. The receptor was derived from a woman aged 70-85 years with acute or convalescent COVID-19. The source material was peripheral blood. The chain recombines TRBV5-1 with TRBJ2-5, with 12 nucleotides matching TRBD2. The CDR3 loop reads CASSLYTSGGPETQYF. DNA of the CDR3: TGCGCCAGCAGCTTGTATACTAGCGGGGGGCCAGAGACCCAGTACTTC.